One and the same sample provided the 17 T cell receptor beta chains below, sequenced in a study of blood T cell repertoires in COVID-19 (dated by TCRdb to about 2020). Library generation was performed with the immunoSEQ multiplex PCR assay. As stored in TCRdb, this immuneACCESS dataset retains in-frame rearrangements with V and J assigned. A fraction of the clones does not appear; measured against another copy, unresolved V genes explain less than half of the discrepancy, and the remainder lacks a known reason. The sample has about 100,000 clones on record, just under 85% of them singletons. The ten biggest clones cover around 15% of the sample. The sample taken for sequencing was peripheral blood. These receptors were taken from a man aged 50-60 years with active or convalescent COVID-19.

This clone was observed a handful of times. V and J are TRBV24-1 and TRBJ2-6; the match to TRBD2 covers 7 bases. Germline V CDR1 and CDR2: KGHDR, SFDVKD. J gave up 4 bases and V 2 bases, and 10 bases lay outside the gene matches. The CDR3 is 18 residues long. CDR3 sequence: CATSDWEGRDSGANVLTF. The CDR3 nucleotides are TGTGCCACCAGTGATTGGGAGGGGCGCGATTCCGGGGCCAACGTCCTGACTTTC.

This rearrangement joins TRBV2 to TRBJ1-2; 9 positions agree with TRBD1. Germline CDR1 SNHLY, CDR2 FYNNEI. Germline trimming cut 8 bases from V and 4 bases from J; bases unmatched to any gene: 8. The CDR3 is 14 residues long. The CDR3 sequence: CASLRDRATYGYTF. The CDR3, as DNA: TGTGCCAGCCTCAGGGACAGGGCCACCTATGGCTACACCTTC.

V is TRBV6-5 and J is TRBJ2-5; 8 positions agree with TRBD2. The germline V gene encodes CDR1 MNHEY and CDR2 SVGAGI. The CDR3 contains 16 residues. After removal of 1 base from V and 5 bases from J, the junction contained 9 bases not matched to a gene. Here the CDR3 DNA reads TGTGCCAGCAGTTACTGGGGCGGAGCGGGAGCTGAGACCCAGTACTTC. Its translation is CASSYWGGAGAETQYF.

The gene calls are TRBV7-6 and TRBJ1-3; 12 positions agree with TRBD1. V dropped 4 bases and J dropped 7; count of bases not matched to a gene: 8. The CDR3 is 16 residues long. From germline, CDR1 is SGHVS and CDR2 FNYEAQ. CDR3 in amino acids: CASSSNPGTGGNTIYF. For the CDR3, the DNA is TGTGCCAGCAGCTCAAATCCCGGGACAGGGGGCAACACCATATATTTT.

This clone was counted once. The chain has TRBV7-2 and TRBJ1-6, with D maybe TRBD1 (6 bases). The CDR3 is made up of 16 amino acids. Germline lookup yields CDR1 SGHTA and CDR2 FQGNSA. The V gene lost 5 bases and the J gene lost 8 bases, with 19 bases spanning the gap. CDR3 residues: CASSPTGQRVDSPLHF. The DNA for the CDR3 is TGTGCCAGCAGCCCGACTGGACAGCGTGTGGATTCACCCCTCCACTTT.

This chain uses TRBV11-2 with TRBJ2-7; 10 bases agree with TRBD1. This CDR3 is built from 15 residues. CDR1 and CDR2 (germline): SGHAT, FQNNGV. V lost 0 bases and J lost 1; bases outside the gene matches: 0. The CDR3 reads CASSLEGQGSYEQYF. CDR3 nucleotide sequence: TGTGCCAGCAGCTTAGAGGGACAGGGGTCCTACGAGCAGTACTTC.

The chain has TRBV2 and TRBJ1-2, with 7 bases lining up with TRBD1. CDR1 and CDR2 (germline): SNHLY, FYNNEI. Trimming cost V 2 bases and J 8 bases; bases outside gene matches: 11. The CDR3 is 15 amino acids. The CDR3 region is CASSEWGQRRDGYTF. The DNA of the CDR3 is TGTGCCAGCAGTGAATGGGGACAGAGAAGGGACGGCTACACCTTC. The whole variable domain, filled in from reference TRBV2 and TRBJ1-2, reads EPEVTQTPSHQVTQMGQEVILRCVPISNHLYFYWYRQILGQKVEFLVSFYNNEISEKSEIFDDQFSVERPDGSNFTLKIRSTKLEDSAMYFCASSEWGQRRDGYTFGSGTRLTVV.

This clone has just a few counts. The chain is built from TRBV5-1 and TRBJ2-7; the match to TRBD2 covers 9 bases. CDR1 is SGHRS, CDR2 YFSETQ, per germline. The CDR3 loop spans 15 amino acids. V lost 4 bases to trimming and J lost 4 bases; unmatched junction nucleotides: 9. The CDR3: CASSPRTSARYEQYF. The CDR3 DNA is TGCGCCAGCAGCCCCAGGACTAGCGCGAGATACGAGCAGTACTTC.

In this sample, this clone turned up a few times. The rearrangement links TRBV7-2 to TRBJ1-2; D unresolved. V was clipped by 5 bases and J by 8 bases, with 15 bases between them. Germline CDR1 and CDR2: SGHTA and FQGNSA. This CDR3 contains 13 residues. CDR3 sequence: CASSPRPARGYTF. DNA of the CDR3: TGTGCCAGCAGCCCCCGACCCGCGCGGGGCTACACCTTC.

The chain joins TRBV13 to TRBJ2-2; no reliable D call. CDR1 and CDR2 from the germline V gene are PRHDT and FYEKMQ (reference sequence). The CDR3 runs to 14 residues. Trimming shortened V by 6 bases and J by 2 bases, and 10 bases separated the two germline ends. As DNA, the CDR3 is TGTGCCAGCAGTCCCAGATTAAACACCGGGGAGCTGTTTTTT. Its protein product is CASSPRLNTGELFF.

V and J are TRBV30 and TRBJ2-5; 8 positions agree with TRBD2. Germline CDR1 reads GTSNPN; CDR2 reads SVGIG (reference sequence). The CDR3 length is 13 residues. CDR3 in DNA: TGTGCTTCCAACAGCGGGAGTCAAGAGACCCAGTACTTC. This codes for CASNSGSQETQYF.

This chain uses TRBV7-9 with TRBJ1-3; D uncertain. Trimming shortened V by 3 bases and J by 0 bases, and 15 bases separated the two germline ends. Germline V lookup: CDR1 SEHNR, CDR2 FQNEAQ (reference sequence). The CDR3 has 17 amino acids. The CDR3 DNA is TGTGCCAGCAGCTTTAGTGAGGGCATGAGCTCTGGAAACACCATATATTTT. Amino acids: CASSFSEGMSSGNTIYF.

This chain joins TRBV10-3 and TRBJ2-1, with 11 bases fitting TRBD1. The V gene's germline CDR1 is ENHRY and CDR2 SYGVKD. This CDR3 contains 14 residues. V lost 7 bases to trimming and J lost 8 bases; unmatched junction nucleotides: 7. The CDR3 is CAIKFGQGADEQFF. For the CDR3, the DNA is TGTGCCATCAAGTTTGGACAGGGGGCCGATGAGCAGTTCTTC.

The chain joins TRBV4-1 to TRBJ2-7; a possible D gene is TRBD1 (6 bases). Germline V CDR1 and CDR2: MGHRA, YSYEKL. The V and J ends lost 1 base and 2 bases respectively, with 15 bases between them. This CDR3 region has 16 residues. The CDR3 loop reads CASSQAADSSTYEQYF. The DNA of the CDR3 is TGCGCCAGCAGCCAAGCGGCGGACAGTTCCACCTACGAGCAGTACTTC.

In this sample, this clone turned up a few times. This chain links TRBV5-1 with TRBJ2-2; TRBD2 agrees at 11 bases. Germline V gene data show CDR1 as SGHRS and CDR2 as YFSETQ. The V and J ends lost 3 bases and 3 bases, in that order; junction bases with no gene match: 1. The CDR3 is 15 residues long. The CDR3 reads CASSWTSGYTGELFF. For the CDR3, the DNA is TGCGCCAGCAGCTGGACTAGCGGGTACACCGGGGAGCTGTTTTTT.

This clone was found a few times. This chain uses TRBV4-1 with TRBJ1-2; TRBD1 is a possible D gene (6 bases). CDR1 is MGHRA and CDR2 is YSYEKL in the germline V gene. This CDR3 is built from 16 residues. V dropped 0 bases and J dropped 4 bases, with 15 bases sitting between them. CDR3 in DNA: TGCGCCAGCAGCCAAGAGGGGGCGCAGCCTCTCTATGGCTACACCTTC. Protein sequence: CASSQEGAQPLYGYTF.

The rearrangement links TRBV27 to TRBJ2-5, with TRBD2 matching 12 bases. The CDR3 length is 17 residues. The ends lost 4 bases at V and 4 bases at J; junction bases unmatched: 10. Per the germline V gene, CDR1 is MNHEY and CDR2 is SMNVEV (reference sequence). The CDR3 DNA is TGTGCCAGCAGTTCCCCGACTAGCGGGAGAGGTGGAGAGACCCAGTACTTC. It codes for CASSSPTSGRGGETQYF.